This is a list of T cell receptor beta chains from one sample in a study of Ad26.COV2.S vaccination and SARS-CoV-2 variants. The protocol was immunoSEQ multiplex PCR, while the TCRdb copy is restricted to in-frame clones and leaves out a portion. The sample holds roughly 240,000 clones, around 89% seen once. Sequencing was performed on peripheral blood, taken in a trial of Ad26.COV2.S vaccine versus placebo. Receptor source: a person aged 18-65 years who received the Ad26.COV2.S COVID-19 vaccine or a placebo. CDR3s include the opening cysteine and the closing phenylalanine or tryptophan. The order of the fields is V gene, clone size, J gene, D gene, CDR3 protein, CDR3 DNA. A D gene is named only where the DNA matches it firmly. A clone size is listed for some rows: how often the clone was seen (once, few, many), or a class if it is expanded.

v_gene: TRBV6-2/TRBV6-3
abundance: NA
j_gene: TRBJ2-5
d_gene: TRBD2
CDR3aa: CASSYPQRGGRGETQYF
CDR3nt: TGTGCCAGCAGTTACCCCCAGCGGGGGGGCCGAGGGGAGACCCAGTACTTC

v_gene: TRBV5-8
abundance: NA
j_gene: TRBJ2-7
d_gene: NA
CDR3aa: CASSLGQSYEQYF
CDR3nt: TGTGCCAGCAGCTTGGGCCAGAGCTACGAGCAGTACTTC

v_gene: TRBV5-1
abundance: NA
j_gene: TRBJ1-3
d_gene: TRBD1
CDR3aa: CASSFNPGQGSGNTIYF
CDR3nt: TGCGCCAGCAGCTTTAATCCGGGACAGGGATCTGGAAACACCATATATTTT

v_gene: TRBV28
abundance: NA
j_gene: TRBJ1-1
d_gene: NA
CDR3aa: CASSLSLGTEAFF
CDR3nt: TGTGCCAGCAGCTTATCCTTGGGAACTGAAGCTTTCTTT

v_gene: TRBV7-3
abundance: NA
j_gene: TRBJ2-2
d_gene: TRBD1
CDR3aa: CASSQGQGITTGELFF
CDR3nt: TGTGCCAGCAGCCAGGGACAGGGGATCACCACCGGGGAGCTGTTTTTT

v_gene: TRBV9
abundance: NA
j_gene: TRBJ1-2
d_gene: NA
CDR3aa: CASTTGGGDYGYTF
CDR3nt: TGTGCCAGCACTACAGGAGGGGGGGACTATGGCTACACCTTC

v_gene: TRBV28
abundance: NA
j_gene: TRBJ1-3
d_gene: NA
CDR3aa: CASSPTSSGNTIYF
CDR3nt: TGTGCCAGCAGTCCGACTTCTAGTGGAAACACCATATATTTT

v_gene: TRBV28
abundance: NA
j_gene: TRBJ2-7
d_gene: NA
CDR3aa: CASSPVRVGYEQYF
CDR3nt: TGTGCCAGCAGCCCCGTGAGGGTGGGGTACGAGCAGTACTTC

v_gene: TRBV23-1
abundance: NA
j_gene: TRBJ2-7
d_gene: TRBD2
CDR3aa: CASSSPRGGGSAYEQYF
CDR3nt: TGCGCCAGCAGTTCCCCCCGGGGCGGGGGTTCGGCCTACGAGCAGTACTTC

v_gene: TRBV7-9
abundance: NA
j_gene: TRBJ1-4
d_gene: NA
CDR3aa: CASSSQWDLYEKLFF
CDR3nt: TGTGCCAGCAGCTCACAATGGGACTTATACGAAAAACTGTTTTTT

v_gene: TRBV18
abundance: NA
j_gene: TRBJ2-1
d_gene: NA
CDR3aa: CASSPPLRGMSYNEQFF
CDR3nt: TGTGCCAGCTCACCACCGTTGCGCGGGATGTCCTACAATGAGCAGTTCTTC

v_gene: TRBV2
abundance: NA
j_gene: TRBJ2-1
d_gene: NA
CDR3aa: CASSVTRANEQFF
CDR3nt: TGTGCCAGCAGTGTGACACGGGCGAATGAGCAGTTCTTC

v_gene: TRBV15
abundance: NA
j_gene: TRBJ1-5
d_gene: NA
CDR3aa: CATSRVGGIGNQPQHF
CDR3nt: TGTGCCACCAGCAGAGTTGGAGGGATAGGCAATCAGCCCCAGCATTTT

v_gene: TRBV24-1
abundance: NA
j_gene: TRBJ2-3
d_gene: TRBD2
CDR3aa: CATSDLGSGRGSDTQYF
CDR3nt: TGTGCCACCAGTGATCTAGGAAGCGGGAGAGGATCAGATACGCAGTATTTT

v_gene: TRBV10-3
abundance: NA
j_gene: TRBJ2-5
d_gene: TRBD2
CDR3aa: CAISEGLAGGEETQYF
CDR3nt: TGTGCCATCAGTGAGGGACTAGCGGGCGGAGAAGAGACCCAGTACTTC

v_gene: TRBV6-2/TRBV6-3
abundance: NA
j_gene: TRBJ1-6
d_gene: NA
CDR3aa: CASSPRAGPYSPLHF
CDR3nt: TGTGCCAGCAGTCCCCGGGCCGGACCGTATTCACCCCTCCACTTT

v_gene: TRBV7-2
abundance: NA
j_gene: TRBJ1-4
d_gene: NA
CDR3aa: CARRIWGLLVYNEKLFF
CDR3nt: TGTGCCAGGCGAATATGGGGATTATTGGTATATAATGAAAAACTGTTTTTT

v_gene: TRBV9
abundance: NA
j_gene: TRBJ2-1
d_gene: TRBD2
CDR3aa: CASSKLAGSYNEQFF
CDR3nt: TGTGCCAGCAGTAAACTAGCGGGATCCTACAATGAGCAGTTCTTC

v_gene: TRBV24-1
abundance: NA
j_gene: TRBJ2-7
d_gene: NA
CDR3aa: CATSTGTPAYEQYF
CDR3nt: TGTGCCACCAGTACCGGGACACCTGCCTACGAGCAGTACTTC

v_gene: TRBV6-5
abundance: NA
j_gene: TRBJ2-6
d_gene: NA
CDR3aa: CASSRGGPGANVLTF
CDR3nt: TGTGCCAGCAGTCGAGGGGGGCCTGGGGCCAACGTCCTGACTTTC

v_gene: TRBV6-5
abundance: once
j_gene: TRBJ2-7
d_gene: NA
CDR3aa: CASSYGPPLIYEQYF
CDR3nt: TGTGCCAGCAGTTACGGTCCCCCTCTAATTTACGAGCAGTACTTC

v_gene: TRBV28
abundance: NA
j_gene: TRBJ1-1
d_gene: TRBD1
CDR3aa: CASSTGGWTEAFF
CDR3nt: TGTGCCAGCTCGACAGGGGGTTGGACTGAAGCTTTCTTT

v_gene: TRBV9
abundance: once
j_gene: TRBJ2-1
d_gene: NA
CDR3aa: CASSVVGGGEQFF
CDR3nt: TGTGCCAGCAGCGTAGTTGGGGGAGGAGAGCAGTTCTTC

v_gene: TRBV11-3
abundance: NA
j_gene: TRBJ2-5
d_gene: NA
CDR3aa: CASSLALQETQYF
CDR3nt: TGTGCCAGCAGCTTAGCCCTTCAAGAGACCCAGTACTTC